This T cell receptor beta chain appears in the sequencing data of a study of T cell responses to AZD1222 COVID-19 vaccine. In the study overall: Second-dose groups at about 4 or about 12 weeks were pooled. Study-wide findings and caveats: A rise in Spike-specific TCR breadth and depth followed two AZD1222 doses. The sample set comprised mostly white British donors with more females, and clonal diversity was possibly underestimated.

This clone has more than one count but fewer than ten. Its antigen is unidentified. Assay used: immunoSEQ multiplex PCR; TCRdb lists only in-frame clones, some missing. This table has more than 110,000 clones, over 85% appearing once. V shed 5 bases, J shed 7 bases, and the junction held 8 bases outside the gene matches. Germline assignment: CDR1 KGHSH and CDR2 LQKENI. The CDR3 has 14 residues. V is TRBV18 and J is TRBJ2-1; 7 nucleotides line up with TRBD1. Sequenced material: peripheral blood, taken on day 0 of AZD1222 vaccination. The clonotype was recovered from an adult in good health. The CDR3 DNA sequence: TGTGCCAGCTCAACCGACAGGGAGAGGAATGAGCAGTTCTTC. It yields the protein CASSTDRERNEQFF.